The next 21 T cell receptor beta chains were all read from a single sample in a study of CD8+ T cells in alopecia areata. Treatment described: oral pan-JAK inhibitor, 5-10 mg twice daily. Sequencing templates came from extracted RNA that was reverse transcribed into cDNA. The data were produced by immunoSEQ multiplex PCR, yet TCRdb's version contains in-frame clones alone and is incomplete. The sample carries 95,000 to 100,000 clones, about 60% recorded once. The source was CD8+ T cells sorted from blood, collected at approximately week 56, from a patient treated with tofacitinib. The receptors were gathered from a human donor with alopecia areata.

This clone turned up a few times. The rearrangement uses TRBV7-9 and TRBJ1-4; 8 bases map to TRBD1. Germline V CDR1 and CDR2: SEHNR, FQNEAQ (reference sequence). V was pared by 4 bases and J by 0 bases, with 1 base of the junction left unmatched. CDR3 length: 15 residues. The CDR3 loop is CASSWGQATNEKLFF. CDR3 sequence (DNA): TGTGCCAGCAGCTGGGGACAGGCAACTAATGAAAAACTGTTTTTT.

V and J are TRBV2 and TRBJ2-2, with 8 positions matching TRBD1. The CDR3 runs 15 residues. The germline V gene has CDR1 SNHLY and CDR2 FYNNEI. V was clipped by 6 bases and J by 7 bases; unmatched bases: 10. The CDR3 DNA sequence: TGTGCCAGCAGATCAGGACAGGGATCGATCGGGGAGCTGTTTTTT. As protein: CASRSGQGSIGELFF.

The chain employs TRBV13 and TRBJ2-7, with D perhaps TRBD2 (5 bases). CDR3 length: 15 residues. Germline V gene sequence: CDR1 PRHDT, CDR2 FYEKMQ (reference sequence). Trimming pared 5 bases from V and 0 bases from J, leaving 14 bases between. The CDR3: CASSAGRGSSYEQYF. The CDR3 coding sequence is TGTGCCAGCAGCGCGGGTCGTGGCAGCTCCTACGAGCAGTACTTC. Supplemented by reference TRBV13 and TRBJ2-7, the full variable domain reads AAGVIQSPRHLIKEKRETATLKCYPIPRHDTVYWYQQGPGQDPQFLISFYEKMQSDKGSIPDRFSAQQFSDYHSELNMSSLELGDSALYFCASSAGRGSSYEQYFGPGTRLTVT.

CDR3 in amino acids: CASSLPARNEQFF. As DNA, the CDR3 is TGTGCCAGCAGCCTCCCCGCTAGGAATGAGCAGTTCTTC. The genes are TRBV2 and TRBJ2-1; D not resolved. Germline CDR1 reads SNHLY; CDR2 reads FYNNEI. V shed 6 bases and J shed 7 bases, with 13 bases lying between them. The CDR3 spans 13 residues.

The J gene is TRBJ1-1, the V gene TRBV4-1; 7 nucleotides match TRBD1. The V segment lost 3 bases and the J segment 7 bases; nucleotides outside the gene matches: 8. Germline V gives CDR1 MGHRA, CDR2 YSYEKL. The CDR3 is made up of 14 amino acids. For the CDR3, the DNA is TGCGCCAGCAGCCACCAAGGCCGGACAGGTGAAGCTTTCTTT. It yields the protein CASSHQGRTGEAFF.

The V call is TRBV23-1, the J call TRBJ1-1; D is undetermined. TRBV23-1 is labeled an ORF, and its function is uncertain. The CDR3 sequence is 17 residues long. V dropped 3 bases and J dropped 3 bases, with 20 bases sitting between them. Written as DNA, the CDR3 is TGCGCCAGCAGTCATCTTAAACGGGCCTCTGGAGACACTGAAGCTTTCTTT. Protein sequence: CASSHLKRASGDTEAFF.

This clone was recorded a few times. As DNA, the CDR3 is TGTGCCAGCAGCTTGGAACCCCCCTACGAGCAGTACTTC. It is translated as CASSLEPPYEQYF. The V gene is TRBV7-9, the J gene TRBJ2-7; D is uncertain. This CDR3 spans 13 amino acids. The germline V and J ends were trimmed by 3 bases and 2 bases, with 8 bases remaining between them. The germline V gene has CDR1 SEHNR and CDR2 FQNEAQ (reference sequence).

J is TRBJ1-2 and V is TRBV4-1; no reliable D call. Between the trimmed V and J ends, which lost 1 base and 4 bases, there was a span of 10 bases. Looked up from germline, CDR1 is MGHRA and CDR2 is YSYEKL. The CDR3 loop spans 14 amino acids. The chain's CDR3 is CASSQVNVAYGYTF. CDR3 bases: TGCGCCAGCAGCCAAGTGAACGTGGCCTATGGCTACACCTTC.

The sample holds a few counts of this clone. CDR3 bases: TGCAGCGTTGAGGGGACTAGCGGGGGCCAAGAGACCCAGTACTTC. This encodes CSVEGTSGGQETQYF. This chain joins TRBV29-1 and TRBJ2-5; TRBD2 aligns across 14 bases. The length of the CDR3 is 15 residues. With V trimmed by 3 bases and J by 1 base, 1 base remained unmatched. The germline V gene encodes CDR1 SQVTM and CDR2 ANQGSEA.

J is TRBJ1-5 and V is TRBV2; D remains unclear. V dropped 4 bases and J dropped 2 bases, with 6 bases sitting between them. This CDR3 is built from 13 residues. CDR1 SNHLY and CDR2 FYNNEI come from the germline V gene. CDR3 nucleotides: TGTGCCAGCAGTGGGGCAGGCAATCAGCCCCAGCATTTT. This codes for CASSGAGNQPQHF. The full variable domain, rest sourced from reference TRBV2 and TRBJ1-5, is EPEVTQTPSHQVTQMGQEVILRCVPISNHLYFYWYRQILGQKVEFLVSFYNNEISEKSEIFDDQFSVERPDGSNFTLKIRSTKLEDSAMYFCASSGAGNQPQHFGDGTRLSIL.

This chain joins TRBV13 and TRBJ2-7; D gene uncertain. Trimming took 3 bases from V and 1 from J, leaving 4 bases between them. The CDR3 has 12 residues. Germline V gene lookup returns CDR1 PRHDT and CDR2 FYEKMQ (reference sequence). The CDR3 here is CASSFQSYEQYF. CDR3 in DNA: TGTGCCAGCAGCTTCCAGTCCTACGAGCAGTACTTC.

The chain employs TRBV4-1 and TRBJ2-7; TRBD1 matches at 9 bases. Germline trimming cut 6 bases from V and 6 bases from J; bases unmatched to any gene: 9. Germline lookup yields CDR1 MGHRA and CDR2 YSYEKL. This CDR3 comprises 14 residues. CDR3 bases: TGCGCCAGCAGTTCCGGGACAGGGCTCCCCGAGCAGTACTTC. Protein product: CASSSGTGLPEQYF.

The chain recombines TRBV4-1 with TRBJ2-3; the D call may be TRBD1 or TRBD2 (5 bases each). Germline CDR1 reads MGHRA; CDR2 reads YSYEKL. The CDR3 contains 15 residues. V lost 8 bases, J lost 0 bases, and 15 bases lay in between. The CDR3 loop is CASARGLTSTDTQYF. The CDR3 region has the DNA TGCGCCAGCGCCCGGGGCCTAACTAGCACAGATACGCAGTATTTT.

V and J are TRBV29-1 and TRBJ1-4; D is unresolved. CDR1 and CDR2 from the germline V gene are SQVTM and ANQGSEA. Trimming shortened V by 0 bases and J by 2 bases, and 13 bases separated the two germline ends. The length of the CDR3 is 16 residues. The chain's CDR3 is CSVEDNKGLTNEKLFF. The CDR3 nucleotides are TGCAGCGTTGAAGATAATAAGGGTTTGACTAATGAAAAACTGTTTTTT.

The V and J genes are TRBV6-6 and TRBJ1-4, with TRBD1 matching 8 bases. This CDR3 contains 14 residues. The ends lost 6 bases at V and 8 bases at J; junction bases unmatched: 8. The germline V gene encodes CDR1 MNHNY and CDR2 SVGAGI (reference sequence). This chain's CDR3 is CASRSRGLVEKLFF. CDR3 bases: TGTGCCAGCAGGAGCAGGGGGCTGGTGGAAAAACTGTTTTTT.

V gene TRBV27 combines with J gene TRBJ2-1, with 10 positions matching TRBD1. Unmatched junction bases numbered 11, after V lost 6 bases and J lost 9 bases. The CDR3 runs 15 residues. The germline CDR1 and CDR2 sequences are MNHEY and SMNVEV (reference sequence). This CDR3 reads CASRGNWDRGSEQFF. The CDR3, as DNA: TGTGCCAGCAGAGGGAACTGGGACAGGGGTAGTGAGCAGTTCTTC.

Concerning this clone itself: At one end, the junction sequence differs from germline, possibly due to a read error. The genes are TRBV7-7 and TRBJ2-1, with a tentative D call TRBD1 (6 bases). The germline gives CDR1 SSHAT, CDR2 FNYEAQ (reference sequence). The CDR3 has 16 amino acids. In nucleotides, the CDR3 is TGTGCTAGCAGCCCCACCCTAGGACAGCTCTACAATGAGCAGTTCTTC. Translated, it gives CASSPTLGQLYNEQFF.

CDR3 residues: CASTTGVEQYF. The CDR3 bases are TGTGCCTCCACGACAGGGGTCGAGCAGTACTTC. V is TRBV30 and J is TRBJ2-7, with 8 bases matching TRBD1. Germline V gene data show CDR1 as GTSNPN and CDR2 as SVGIG (reference sequence). J gave up 6 bases and V 7 bases, and 5 bases lay outside the gene matches. The CDR3 is 11 amino acids. Full variable domain (outside the CDR3, taken from reference TRBV30 and TRBJ2-7): SQTIHQWPATLVQPVGSPLSLECTVEGTSNPNLYWYRQAAGRGLQLLFYSVGIGQISSEVPQNLSASRPQDRQFILSSKKLLLSDSGFYLCASTTGVEQYFGPGTRLTVT.

The chain recombines TRBV4-2 with TRBJ1-5; D might be TRBD1 (5 bases). V was pared by 4 bases and J by 2 bases, with 15 bases between. The CDR3 spans 16 residues. Germline assignment: CDR1 LGHNA and CDR2 YNFKEQ. The CDR3 protein is CASSPAGRQRNQPQHF. The CDR3 DNA is TGTGCCAGCAGCCCCGCTGGTCGACAGCGCAATCAGCCCCAGCATTTT.

J is TRBJ2-3 and V is TRBV15; 13 bases are a match to TRBD2. Germline CDR1 and CDR2: LNHNV and YYDKDF (reference sequence). This CDR3 region has 16 residues. J was trimmed by 5 bases and V by 1 base; bases with no gene match: 3. The CDR3 DNA follows: TGTGCCACCAGCAGAGGGACTAGCGGGGGAGTAGATACGCAGTATTTT. Translated, it gives CATSRGTSGGVDTQYF.

This chain connects TRBV29-1 to TRBJ2-1, with 8 bases lining up with TRBD2. The CDR3 is 14 amino acids. The germline V gene encodes CDR1 SQVTM and CDR2 ANQGSEA. Trimming cost V 4 bases and J 4 bases; bases outside gene matches: 6. The CDR3 here is CSVVPSGGYNEQFF. DNA for the CDR3: TGCAGCGTTGTTCCGAGCGGGGGTTACAATGAGCAGTTCTTC.